This T cell receptor (beta chain) was recorded in a study of vaccination and CD4 T cells after COVID-19. Germline loops: CDR1 SGHTA, CDR2 FQGNSA. This CDR3 has 13 residues. V shed 6 bases and J shed 0 bases, with 9 bases lying between them. Cultured CD4+ T cell DNA underwent sequencing with the Oncomine TCR Beta short-read assay. Each CDR3 protein is one row after TCRdb ran MiXCR on the PCR reads. The data hold about 13,000 distinct CDR3 sequences, with 35% to 55% observed a single time. Treatment denoted: roughly ten-day PBMC culture with coronavirus spike peptide pools or control peptides (ViraFEST assay). A remark on this clonotype: Antigen: not known.

The J gene is TRBJ2-7, the V gene TRBV7-2; the D gene is possibly TRBD2 (5 bases). The origin of this receptor is a human donor who had recovered from COVID-19. Input material: CD4+ T cells from blood, cultured in vitro. This CDR3 is CASSERGSYEQYF. The CDR3 DNA is TGTGCCAGCAGTGAACGGGGCTCCTACGAGCAGTACTTC.